The T cell receptor beta chain under discussion was sequenced for a study of a mutant IDH1 vaccine in newly diagnosed glioma. TCRdb's copy holds only in-frame clones and misses some; the assay was immunoSEQ multiplex PCR. The sample holds 25,000 to 35,000 clones, nearly 90% seen once. Worth noting for this clone: As yet, its antigen is unknown.

Time point of the sample: week 11, during vaccination. Topical imiquimod accompanied each vaccine dose, which consisted of 300 ug of mutant IDH1 20-mer peptide. Germline V gene sequence: CDR1 MNHNY, CDR2 SVGAGI (reference sequence). V shed 4 bases and J 3 bases; nucleotides not matched to a gene: 3. The CDR3 is made up of 14 amino acids. The starting material was PBMCs, obtained from a glioma patient whose treatment included an IDH1 peptide vaccine. The rearrangement uses TRBV6-6 and TRBJ1-2; TRBD1 agrees at 9 bases. The TCR sequence derives from a young man with glioma. The CDR3 DNA reads as TGTGCCAGCAGTTCGGGACAGGGAGACTATGGCTACACCTTC. This codes for CASSSGQGDYGYTF.